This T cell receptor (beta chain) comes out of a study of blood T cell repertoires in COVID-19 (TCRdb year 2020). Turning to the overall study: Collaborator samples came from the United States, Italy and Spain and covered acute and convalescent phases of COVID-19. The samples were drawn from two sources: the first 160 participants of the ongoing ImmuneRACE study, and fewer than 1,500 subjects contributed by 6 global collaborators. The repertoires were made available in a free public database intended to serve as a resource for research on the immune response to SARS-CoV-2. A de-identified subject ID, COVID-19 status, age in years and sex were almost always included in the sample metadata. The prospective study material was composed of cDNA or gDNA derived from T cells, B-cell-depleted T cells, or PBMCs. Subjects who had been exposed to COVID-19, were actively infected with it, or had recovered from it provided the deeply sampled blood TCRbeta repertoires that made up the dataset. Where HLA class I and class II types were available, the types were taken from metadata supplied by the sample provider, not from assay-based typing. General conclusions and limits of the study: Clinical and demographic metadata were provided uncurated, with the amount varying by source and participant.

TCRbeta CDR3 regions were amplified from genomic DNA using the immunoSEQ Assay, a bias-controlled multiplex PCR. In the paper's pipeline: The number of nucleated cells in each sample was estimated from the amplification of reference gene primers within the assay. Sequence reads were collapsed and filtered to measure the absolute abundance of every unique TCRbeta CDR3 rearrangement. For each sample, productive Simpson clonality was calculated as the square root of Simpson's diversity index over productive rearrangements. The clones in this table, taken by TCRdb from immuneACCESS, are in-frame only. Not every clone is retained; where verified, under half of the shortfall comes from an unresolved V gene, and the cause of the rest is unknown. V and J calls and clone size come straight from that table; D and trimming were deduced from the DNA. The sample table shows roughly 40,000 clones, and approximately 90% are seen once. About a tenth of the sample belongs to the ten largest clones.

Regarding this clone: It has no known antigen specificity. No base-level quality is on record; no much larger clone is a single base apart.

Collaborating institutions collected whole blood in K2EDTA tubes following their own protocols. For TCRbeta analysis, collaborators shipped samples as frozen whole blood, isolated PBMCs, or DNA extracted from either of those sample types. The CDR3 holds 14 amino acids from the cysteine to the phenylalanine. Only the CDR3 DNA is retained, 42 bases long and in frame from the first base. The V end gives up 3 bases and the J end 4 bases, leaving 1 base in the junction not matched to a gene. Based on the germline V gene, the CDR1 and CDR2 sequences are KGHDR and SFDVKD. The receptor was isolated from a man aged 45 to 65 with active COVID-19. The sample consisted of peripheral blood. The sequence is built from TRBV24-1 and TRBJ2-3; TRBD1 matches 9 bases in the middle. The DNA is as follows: TGTGCCACCAGTGATACAGGGGGCGCAGATACGCAGTATTTT. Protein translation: CATSDTGGADTQYF.